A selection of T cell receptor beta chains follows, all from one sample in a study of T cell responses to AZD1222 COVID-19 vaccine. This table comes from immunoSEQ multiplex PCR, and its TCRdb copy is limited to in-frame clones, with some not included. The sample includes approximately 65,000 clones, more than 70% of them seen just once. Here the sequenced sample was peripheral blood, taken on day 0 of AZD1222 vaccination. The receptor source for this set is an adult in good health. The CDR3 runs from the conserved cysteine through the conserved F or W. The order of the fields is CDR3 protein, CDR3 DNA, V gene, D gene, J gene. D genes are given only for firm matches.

CDR3aa: CASSLALRKLFF
CDR3nt: TGTGCCAGCAGCTTAGCTTTGCGTAAACTGTTTTTT
v_gene: TRBV7-9
d_gene: .
j_gene: TRBJ1-4

CDR3aa: CASSQGRANTGELFF
CDR3nt: TGTGCCAGCAGCCAGGGACGGGCGAACACCGGGGAGCTGTTTTTT
v_gene: TRBV11-3
d_gene: .
j_gene: TRBJ2-2

CDR3aa: CASSPGTDNSPLHF
CDR3nt: TGTGCCAGCAGTCCCGGGACAGATAATTCACCCCTCCACTTT
v_gene: TRBV6-5
d_gene: TRBD1
j_gene: TRBJ1-6

CDR3aa: CSEQGTYGYTF
CDR3nt: TGCAGTGAGCAGGGGACCTATGGCTACACCTTC
v_gene: TRBV20-1
d_gene: .
j_gene: TRBJ1-2

CDR3aa: CASSGSDRGQGTEAFF
CDR3nt: TGCGCCAGCAGCGGATCAGACAGGGGGCAGGGCACTGAAGCTTTCTTT
v_gene: TRBV5-1
d_gene: TRBD1
j_gene: TRBJ1-1

CDR3aa: CASGPHSYPGNTGELFF
CDR3nt: TGTGCTAGTGGTCCCCACTCCTATCCGGGGAACACCGGGGAGCTGTTTTTT
v_gene: TRBV12-5
d_gene: .
j_gene: TRBJ2-2

CDR3aa: CASSPFLAGDGNTQYF
CDR3nt: TGTGCCAGCTCACCCTTTCTAGCGGGTGATGGAAATACGCAGTATTTT
v_gene: TRBV18
d_gene: TRBD2
j_gene: TRBJ2-3

CDR3aa: CASSDSRATNEKLFF
CDR3nt: TGTGCCAGCAGTGATTCAAGAGCAACTAATGAAAAACTGTTTTTT
v_gene: TRBV25-1
d_gene: .
j_gene: TRBJ1-4

CDR3aa: CASSSGTGAKYEQYF
CDR3nt: TGCGCCAGCAGTTCGGGGACAGGGGCGAAATACGAGCAGTACTTC
v_gene: TRBV10-1
d_gene: TRBD1
j_gene: TRBJ2-7

CDR3aa: CASSGTSAPGNEQFF
CDR3nt: TGTGCCAGCAGTGGTACTAGCGCCCCAGGAAATGAGCAGTTCTTC
v_gene: TRBV6-4
d_gene: TRBD2
j_gene: TRBJ2-1

CDR3aa: CATSDGSGLNQPQHF
CDR3nt: TGTGCCACCAGTGATGGGTCGGGTCTGAATCAGCCCCAGCATTTT
v_gene: TRBV24-1
d_gene: .
j_gene: TRBJ1-5

CDR3aa: CASRRQGVSYNEQFF
CDR3nt: TGTGCCAGCAGACGACAGGGGGTATCCTACAATGAGCAGTTCTTC
v_gene: TRBV3-1/TRBV3-2
d_gene: TRBD1
j_gene: TRBJ2-1

CDR3aa: CASSQDPGTGNTIYF
CDR3nt: TGCGCCAGCAGCCAAGATCCAGGGACGGGAAACACCATATATTTT
v_gene: TRBV4-1
d_gene: .
j_gene: TRBJ1-3

CDR3aa: CASSSPIVAGSNEQFF
CDR3nt: TGCGCCAGCAGCTCCCCGATAGTAGCGGGGTCGAATGAGCAGTTCTTC
v_gene: TRBV5-1
d_gene: TRBD2
j_gene: TRBJ2-1

CDR3aa: CASSPYRGRGGSNYGYTF
CDR3nt: TGTGCCAGCAGCCCTTACAGGGGGCGGGGTGGTTCTAACTATGGCTACACCTTC
v_gene: TRBV3-1/TRBV3-2
d_gene: TRBD1
j_gene: TRBJ1-2

CDR3aa: CASGLAGVYEQYF
CDR3nt: TGTGCCAGCGGTCTAGCGGGAGTCTACGAGCAGTACTTC
v_gene: TRBV12-3/TRBV12-4
d_gene: TRBD2
j_gene: TRBJ2-7